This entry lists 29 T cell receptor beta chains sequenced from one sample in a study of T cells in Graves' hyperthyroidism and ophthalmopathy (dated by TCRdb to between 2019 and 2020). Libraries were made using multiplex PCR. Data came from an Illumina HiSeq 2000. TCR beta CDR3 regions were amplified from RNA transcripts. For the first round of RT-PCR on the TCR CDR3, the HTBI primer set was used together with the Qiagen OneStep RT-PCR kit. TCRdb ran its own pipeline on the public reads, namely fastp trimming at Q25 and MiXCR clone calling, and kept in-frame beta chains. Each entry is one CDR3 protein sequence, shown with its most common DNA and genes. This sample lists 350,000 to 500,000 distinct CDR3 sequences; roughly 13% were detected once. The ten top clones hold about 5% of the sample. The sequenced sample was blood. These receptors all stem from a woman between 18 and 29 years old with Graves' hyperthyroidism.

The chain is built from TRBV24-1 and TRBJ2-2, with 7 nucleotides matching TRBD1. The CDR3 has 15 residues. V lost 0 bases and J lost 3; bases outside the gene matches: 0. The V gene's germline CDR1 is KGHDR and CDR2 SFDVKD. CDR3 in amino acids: CATSDLDRDTGELFF. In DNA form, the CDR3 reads TGTGCCACCAGTGATTTGGACAGGGACACCGGGGAGCTGTTTTTT.

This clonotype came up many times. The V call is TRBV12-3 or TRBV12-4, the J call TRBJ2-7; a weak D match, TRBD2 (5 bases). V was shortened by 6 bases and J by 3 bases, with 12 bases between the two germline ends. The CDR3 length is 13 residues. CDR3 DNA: TGTGCCAGCAGGCCGACACTAGACTACGAGCAGTACTTC. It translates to CASRPTLDYEQYF.

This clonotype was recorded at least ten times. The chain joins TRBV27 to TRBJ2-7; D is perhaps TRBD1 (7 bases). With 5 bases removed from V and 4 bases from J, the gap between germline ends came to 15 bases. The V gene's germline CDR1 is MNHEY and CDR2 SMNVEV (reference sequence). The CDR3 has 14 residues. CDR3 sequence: CASSEQGRRYEQYF. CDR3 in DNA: TGTGCCAGCAGTGAACAGGGGAGGAGGTACGAGCAGTACTTC.

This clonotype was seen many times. Written as DNA, the CDR3 is TGTGCCAGCAGTACCCCACAGACGACGGCCTACGAGCAGTACTTC. Protein sequence: CASSTPQTTAYEQYF. The chain couples TRBV28 to TRBJ2-7; no firm D call. CDR1 and CDR2 (germline): MDHEN, SYDVKM. The CDR3 covers 15 residues. V lost 5 bases to trimming and J lost 2 bases, with 16 bases between them.

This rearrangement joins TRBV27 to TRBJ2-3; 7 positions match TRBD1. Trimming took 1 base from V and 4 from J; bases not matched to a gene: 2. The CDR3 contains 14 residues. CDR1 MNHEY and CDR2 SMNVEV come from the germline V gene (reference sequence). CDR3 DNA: TGTGCCAGCAGTTTATGGGACAGCCCAGATACGCAGTATTTT. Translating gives CASSLWDSPDTQYF.

CDR3 loop: CAGGGSYNSPLHF. The CDR3, as DNA: TGTGCCGGAGGAGGCTCCTATAATTCACCCCTCCACTTT. The chain has TRBV28 and TRBJ1-6; D remains ambiguous. The CDR3 contains 13 residues. V was shortened by 11 bases and J by 0 bases, with 8 bases between the two germline ends. Germline values: CDR1 MDHEN, CDR2 SYDVKM.

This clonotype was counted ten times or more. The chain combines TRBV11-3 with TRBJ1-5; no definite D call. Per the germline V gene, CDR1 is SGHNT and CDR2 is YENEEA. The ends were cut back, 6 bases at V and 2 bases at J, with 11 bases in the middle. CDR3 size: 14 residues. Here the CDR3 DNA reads TGTGCCAGCAGTCAAGGGTTTGGCAATCAGCCCCAGCATTTT. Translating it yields CASSQGFGNQPQHF.

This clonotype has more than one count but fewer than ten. The CDR3 protein is CASRNIGQGTSYNEQFF. DNA for the CDR3: TGTGCCAGTAGGAATATAGGCCAAGGTACATCCTACAATGAGCAGTTCTTC. J is TRBJ2-1 and V is TRBV19; no firm D call. Germline V gene data show CDR1 as LNHDA and CDR2 as SQIVND (reference sequence). V shed 6 bases and J shed 1 base, with 19 bases lying between them. The CDR3 runs 17 residues.

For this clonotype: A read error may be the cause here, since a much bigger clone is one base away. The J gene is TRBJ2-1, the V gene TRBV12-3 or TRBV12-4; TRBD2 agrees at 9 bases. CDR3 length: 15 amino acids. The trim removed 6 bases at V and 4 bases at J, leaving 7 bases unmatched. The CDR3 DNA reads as TGTGCCAGCAGGTTGATTAGCGGGGGTTACAATGAGCAGTTCTTC. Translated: CASRLISGGYNEQFF.

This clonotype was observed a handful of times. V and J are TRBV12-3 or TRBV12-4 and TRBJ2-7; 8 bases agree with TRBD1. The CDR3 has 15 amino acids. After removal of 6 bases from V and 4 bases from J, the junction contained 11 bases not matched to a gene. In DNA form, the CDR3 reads TGTGCCAGCAGGGGAGCCGGGACAGGTATATACGAGCAGTACTTC. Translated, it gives CASRGAGTGIYEQYF.

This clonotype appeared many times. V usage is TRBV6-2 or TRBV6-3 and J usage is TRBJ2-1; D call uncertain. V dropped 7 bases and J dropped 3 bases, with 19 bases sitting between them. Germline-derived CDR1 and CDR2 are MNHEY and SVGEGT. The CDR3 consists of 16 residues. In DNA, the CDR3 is TGTGCCAGCACCCCACCCCTGTGGATTAACTACAATGAGCAGTTCTTC. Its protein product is CASTPPLWINYNEQFF.

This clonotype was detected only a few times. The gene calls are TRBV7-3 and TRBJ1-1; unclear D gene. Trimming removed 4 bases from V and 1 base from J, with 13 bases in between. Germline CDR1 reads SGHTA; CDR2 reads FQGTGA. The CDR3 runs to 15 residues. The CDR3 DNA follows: TGTGCCAGCAGCTCAATAAGAGGAGAGAACACTGAAGCTTTCTTT. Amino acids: CASSSIRGENTEAFF. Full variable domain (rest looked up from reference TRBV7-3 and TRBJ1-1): GAGVSQTPSNKVTEKGKYVELRCDPISGHTALYWYRQSLGQGPEFLIYFQGTGAADDSGLPNDRFFAVRPEGSVSTLKIQRTERGDSAVYLCASSSIRGENTEAFFGQGTRLTVV.

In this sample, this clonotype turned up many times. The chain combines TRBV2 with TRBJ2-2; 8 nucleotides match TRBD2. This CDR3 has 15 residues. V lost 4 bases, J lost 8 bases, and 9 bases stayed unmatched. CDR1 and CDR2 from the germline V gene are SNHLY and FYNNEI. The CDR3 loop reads CASSALAGGGGELFF. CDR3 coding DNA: TGTGCCAGCAGTGCTCTCGCGGGAGGAGGGGGGGAGCTGTTTTTT. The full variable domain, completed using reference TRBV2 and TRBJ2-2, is EPEVTQTPSHQVTQMGQEVILRCVPISNHLYFYWYRQILGQKVEFLVSFYNNEISEKSEIFDDQFSVERPDGSNFTLKIRSTKLEDSAMYFCASSALAGGGGELFFGEGSRLTVL.

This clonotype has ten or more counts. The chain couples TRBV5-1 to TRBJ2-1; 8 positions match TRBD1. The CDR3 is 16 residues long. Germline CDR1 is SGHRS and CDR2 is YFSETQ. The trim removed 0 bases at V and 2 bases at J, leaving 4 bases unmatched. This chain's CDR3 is CASSLEVTGAYNEQFF. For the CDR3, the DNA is TGCGCCAGCAGCTTGGAAGTGACAGGGGCCTACAATGAGCAGTTCTTC.

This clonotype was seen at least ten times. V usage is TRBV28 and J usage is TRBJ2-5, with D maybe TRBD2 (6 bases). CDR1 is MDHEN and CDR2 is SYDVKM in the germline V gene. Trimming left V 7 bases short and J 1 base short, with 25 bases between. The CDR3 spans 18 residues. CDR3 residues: CASTRSGGWETSQETQYF. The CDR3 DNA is TGTGCCAGCACCAGGAGCGGAGGGTGGGAGACATCCCAAGAGACCCAGTACTTC. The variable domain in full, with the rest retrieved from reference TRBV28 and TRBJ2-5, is DVKVTQSSRYLVKRTGEKVFLECVQDMDHENMFWYRQDPGLGLRLIYFSYDVKMKEKGDIPEGYSVSREKKERFSLILESASTNQTSMYLCASTRSGGWETSQETQYFGPGTRLLVL.

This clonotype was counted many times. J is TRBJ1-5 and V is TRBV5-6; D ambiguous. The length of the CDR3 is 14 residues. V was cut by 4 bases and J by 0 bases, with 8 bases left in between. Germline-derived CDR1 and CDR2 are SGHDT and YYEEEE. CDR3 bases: TGTGCCAGCAGCCAACTCTATAGCAATCAGCCCCAGCATTTT. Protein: CASSQLYSNQPQHF.

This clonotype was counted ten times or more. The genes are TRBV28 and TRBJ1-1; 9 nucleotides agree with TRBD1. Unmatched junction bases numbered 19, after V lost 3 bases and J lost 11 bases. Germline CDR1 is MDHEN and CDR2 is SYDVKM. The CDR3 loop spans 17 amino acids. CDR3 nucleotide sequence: TGTGCCAGCAGTTTCTCCCGAGGCCGGGACAGGGAGAGGTTTGCTTTCTTT. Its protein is CASSFSRGRDRERFAFF. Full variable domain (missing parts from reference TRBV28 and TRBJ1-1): DVKVTQSSRYLVKRTGEKVFLECVQDMDHENMFWYRQDPGLGLRLIYFSYDVKMKEKGDIPEGYSVSREKKERFSLILESASTNQTSMYLCASSFSRGRDRERFAFFGQGTRLTVV.

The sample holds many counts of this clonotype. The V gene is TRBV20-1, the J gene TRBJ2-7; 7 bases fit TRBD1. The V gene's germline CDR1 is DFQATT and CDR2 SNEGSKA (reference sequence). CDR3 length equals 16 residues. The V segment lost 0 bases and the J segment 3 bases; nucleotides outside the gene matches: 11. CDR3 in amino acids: CSARDPATGSGYEQYF. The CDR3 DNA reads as TGCAGTGCTAGAGATCCCGCGACAGGGTCTGGCTACGAGCAGTACTTC.

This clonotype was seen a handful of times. Here the CDR3 DNA reads TGCGCCAGCAGCTTGACCCCGACAGGGTTCGAGCAGTACTTC. It is translated as CASSLTPTGFEQYF. The genes are TRBV5-1 and TRBJ2-7; the match to TRBD1 covers 7 bases. Germline CDR1 and CDR2: SGHRS and YFSETQ. The junction had 7 bases not matched to a gene; V was cut back by 1 base and J by 6 bases. CDR3 size: 14 residues.

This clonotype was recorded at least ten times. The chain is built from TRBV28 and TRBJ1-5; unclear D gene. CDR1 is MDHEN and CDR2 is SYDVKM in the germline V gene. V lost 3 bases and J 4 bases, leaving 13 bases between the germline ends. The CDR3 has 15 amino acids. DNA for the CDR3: TGTGCCAGCAGTTTCTACCGCGGAGGGAATCAGCCCCAGCATTTT. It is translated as CASSFYRGGNQPQHF.

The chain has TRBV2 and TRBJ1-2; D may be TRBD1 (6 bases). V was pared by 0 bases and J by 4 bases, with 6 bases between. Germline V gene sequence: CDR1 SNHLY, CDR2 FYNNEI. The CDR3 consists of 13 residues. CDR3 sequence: CASSEAQGYGYTF. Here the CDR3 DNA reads TGTGCCAGCAGTGAAGCACAGGGCTATGGCTACACCTTC.

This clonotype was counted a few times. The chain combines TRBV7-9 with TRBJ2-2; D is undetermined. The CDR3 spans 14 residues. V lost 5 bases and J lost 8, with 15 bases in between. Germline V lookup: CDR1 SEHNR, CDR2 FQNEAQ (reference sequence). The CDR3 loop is CASSLVATTGELFF. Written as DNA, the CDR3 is TGTGCCAGCAGCCTGGTGGCGACCACGGGGGAGCTGTTTTTT.

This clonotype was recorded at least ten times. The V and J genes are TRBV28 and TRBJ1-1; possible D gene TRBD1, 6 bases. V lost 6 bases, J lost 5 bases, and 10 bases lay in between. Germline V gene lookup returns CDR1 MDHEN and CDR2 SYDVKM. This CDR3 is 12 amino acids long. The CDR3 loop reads CASRGGGTEAFF. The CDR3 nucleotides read TGTGCCAGCAGAGGAGGGGGGACTGAAGCTTTCTTT.

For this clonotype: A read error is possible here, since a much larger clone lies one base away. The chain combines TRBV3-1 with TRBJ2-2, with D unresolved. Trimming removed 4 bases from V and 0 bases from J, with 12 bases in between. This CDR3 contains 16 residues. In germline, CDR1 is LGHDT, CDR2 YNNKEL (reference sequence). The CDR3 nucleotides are TGTGCCAGCAGCCTTATCGATTCGGCGAACACCGGGGAGCTGTTTTTT. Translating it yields CASSLIDSANTGELFF.

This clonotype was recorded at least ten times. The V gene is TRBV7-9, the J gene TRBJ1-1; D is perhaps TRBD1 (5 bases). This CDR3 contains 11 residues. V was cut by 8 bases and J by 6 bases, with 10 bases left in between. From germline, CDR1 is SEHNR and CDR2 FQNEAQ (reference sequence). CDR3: CASSGYAEAFF. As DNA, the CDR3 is TGTGCCAGCTCAGGGTACGCTGAAGCTTTCTTT.

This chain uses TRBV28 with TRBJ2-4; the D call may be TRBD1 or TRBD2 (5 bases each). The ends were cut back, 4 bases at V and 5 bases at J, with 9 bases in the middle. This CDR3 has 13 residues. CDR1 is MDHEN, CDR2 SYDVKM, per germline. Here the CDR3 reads CASSSGTQNIQYF. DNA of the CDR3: TGTGCCAGCAGTTCCGGGACCCAAAACATTCAGTACTTC.

In nucleotides, the CDR3 is TGTGCCAGCAGCGCGGGACTAGCGGGATCTAGCGGCGGGGAGCTGTTTTTT. Translating gives CASSAGLAGSSGGELFF. The genes are TRBV5-6 and TRBJ2-2, with 13 nucleotides matching TRBD2. This CDR3 is built from 17 residues. From germline, CDR1 is SGHDT and CDR2 YYEEEE. Unmatched junction bases numbered 10, after V lost 4 bases and J lost 7 bases.

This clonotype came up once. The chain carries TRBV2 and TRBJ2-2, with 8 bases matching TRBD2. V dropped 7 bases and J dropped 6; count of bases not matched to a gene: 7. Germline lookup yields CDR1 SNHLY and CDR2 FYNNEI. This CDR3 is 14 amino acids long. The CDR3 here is CASTGTRVPGELFF. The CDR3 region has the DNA TGTGCCAGCACAGGGACTAGGGTACCCGGGGAGCTGTTTTTT.

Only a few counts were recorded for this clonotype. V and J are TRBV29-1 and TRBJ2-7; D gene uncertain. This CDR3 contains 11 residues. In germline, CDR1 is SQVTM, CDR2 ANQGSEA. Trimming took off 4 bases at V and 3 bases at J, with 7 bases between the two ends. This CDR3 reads CSVALGYEQYF. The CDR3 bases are TGCAGCGTTGCTCTTGGCTACGAGCAGTACTTC.